This T cell receptor beta chain was found in a study of Graves' ophthalmopathy and Graves' hyperthyroidism. Hyperthyroidism patients had new diagnoses, durations under 2 months, and ages of 18 to 65. This clonotype appeared a few times. Its antigen is currently unknown. The CDR3 sequence is 11 residues long. Germline CDR1 is GTSNPN and CDR2 is SVGIG (reference sequence). With 4 bases clipped from V and 8 bases from J, the junction kept 4 bases outside the gene matches. Overall study results and limits: In separating ophthalmopathy from stable hyperthyroidism, a 13-signature model achieved roughly 90% sensitivity and 65% to 84% specificity.

The study amplified TCR beta CDR3 regions using RNA transcripts. An opening RT-PCR round employed HTBI primers and preceded a second-round multiplex PCR. TCRdb called the multiplex PCR reads again in MiXCR, with one record for every CDR3 protein. The sample includes about 500,000 distinct CDR3 sequences, 39% seen only once; the top ten take about 4.6%. This sequence joins TRBV30 and TRBJ1-2; 7 nucleotides line up with TRBD1. This TCR came from an adult man with Graves' hyperthyroidism. The sequencing input was peripheral blood or thyroid tissue (not recorded which). The CDR3 loop is CAWTGGGGYTF. The DNA of the CDR3 is TGTGCCTGGACAGGGGGTGGAGGCTACACCTTC. Using reference TRBV30 and TRBJ1-2 for the parts outside the CDR3, the full variable domain is SQTIHQWPATLVQPVGSPLSLECTVEGTSNPNLYWYRQAAGRGLQLLFYSVGIGQISSEVPQNLSASRPQDRQFILSSKKLLLSDSGFYLCAWTGGGGYTFGSGTRLTVV.